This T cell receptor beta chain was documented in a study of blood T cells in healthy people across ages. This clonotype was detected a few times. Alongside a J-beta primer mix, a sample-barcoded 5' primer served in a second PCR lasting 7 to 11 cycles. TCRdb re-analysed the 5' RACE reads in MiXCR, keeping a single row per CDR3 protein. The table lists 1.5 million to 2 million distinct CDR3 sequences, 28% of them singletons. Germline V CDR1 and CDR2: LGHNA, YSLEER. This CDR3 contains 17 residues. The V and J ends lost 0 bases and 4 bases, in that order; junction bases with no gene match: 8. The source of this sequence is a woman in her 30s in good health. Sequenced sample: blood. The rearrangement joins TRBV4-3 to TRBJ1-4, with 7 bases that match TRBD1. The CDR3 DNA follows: TGCGCCAGCAGCCAAGATCTAGGGACAGAACTTAATGAAAAACTGTTTTTT. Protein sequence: CASSQDLGTELNEKLFF.